This T cell receptor (beta chain) was recovered during a study of shared clonotypes between healthy human individuals. Across the whole study: Aged 18 to 49, the donors were a couple of women and three men. Three CD4 naive, three CD4 memory, two CD8 naive and one CD8 memory plate were used per donor.

Comment on this clone: Its target is unknown.

Points from the study as a whole: Clonotypes shared by all four donors outscored non-shared clonotypes in generation probability.

The repertoire was sequenced with immunoSEQ multiplex PCR; TCRdb's copy has only in-frame clones and lacks some. The sample records 2,500,000 or so clones, about nine tenths being singletons. The junction had 10 bases not matched to a gene; V was cut back by 2 bases and J by 10 bases. The CDR3 spans 14 residues. The germline CDR1 and CDR2 sequences are MNHEY and SMNVEV (reference sequence). The sample taken for sequencing was naive CD4+ T cells from PBMCs. Subset defined: CD45RA+ positively selected. This TCR was recovered from a man aged 18 to 29 in good health. Some clones in this sample may be carry-over from other donors' samples. V and J are TRBV27 and TRBJ1-1, with TRBD1 matching 7 bases. The CDR3 loop is CASSLDREGPGAFF. CDR3 sequence (DNA): TGTGCCAGCAGTTTAGACAGGGAGGGCCCCGGAGCTTTCTTT.